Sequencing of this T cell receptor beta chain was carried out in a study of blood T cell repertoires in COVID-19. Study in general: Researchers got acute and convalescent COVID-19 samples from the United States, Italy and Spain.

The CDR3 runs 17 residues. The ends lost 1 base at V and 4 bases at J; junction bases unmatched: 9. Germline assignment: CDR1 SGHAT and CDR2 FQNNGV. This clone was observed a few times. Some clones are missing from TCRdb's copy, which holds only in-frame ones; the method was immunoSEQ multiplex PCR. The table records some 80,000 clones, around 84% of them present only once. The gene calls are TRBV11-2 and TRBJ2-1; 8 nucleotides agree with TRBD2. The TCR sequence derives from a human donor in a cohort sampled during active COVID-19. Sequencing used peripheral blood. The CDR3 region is CASSLAKSGRAYNEQFF. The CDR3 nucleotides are TGTGCCAGCAGCTTAGCCAAAAGCGGGAGAGCTTACAATGAGCAGTTCTTC.